This TCR beta chain stems from a study of T cell responses to AZD1222 COVID-19 vaccine. Concerning this clone itself: Antigen: not known.

Germline CDR1 SGHTA, CDR2 FQGNSA. Trimming cost V 4 bases and J 5 bases; bases outside gene matches: 7. This CDR3 is built from 14 residues. Study observations and caveats: In a largely white British group with more females than males, clonal diversity was possibly underestimated. Scientists sampled the repertoires only once the peak T cell response had passed. Vaccine-associated CD4 TCRs ranged over spike, dominating at 160-218 and 743-854. The study found Spike-specific TCR breadth and depth rose after two AZD1222 doses.

Method: immunoSEQ multiplex PCR; TCRdb's copy keeps in-frame clones and lacks some. In the table there are 84,000 or so clones, 88% of which are singletons. J is TRBJ2-5 and V is TRBV7-2; 7 positions agree with TRBD2. The TCR originated in an adult in good health. Sequences were derived from peripheral blood, sampled on day 0 of MenACWY control vaccination. The CDR3 protein is CASSSARGGETQYF. The CDR3, as DNA: TGTGCCAGCAGCTCCGCCCGGGGAGGGGAGACCCAGTACTTC.